This TCR beta chain was sequenced for a study of blood T cell repertoires in COVID-19. Study as a whole: PBMCs, B-cell-depleted T cells, or T cells were the source of the cDNA or gDNA that made up the material.

The CDR3 contains 13 residues. Germline V gene lookup returns CDR1 MNHEY and CDR2 SMNVEV (reference sequence). V shed 2 bases and J 7 bases; nucleotides not matched to a gene: 0. Per the original methods: It was from reference gene primer amplification that nucleated cell counts were estimated. Using immunoSEQ multiplex PCR, the repertoire was profiled, and TCRdb retains in-frame clones only, with some absent. Clonal size and the V and J genes are those of that table, whereas D and trimming came from the DNA. The sample comprises fewer than 300,000 clones, over 65% of which are singletons, and about 3.5% rests with the top ten.

The V and J genes are TRBV27 and TRBJ2-1; TRBD2 agrees at 9 bases. The material sequenced was peripheral blood. The TCR comes from a woman older than 75 with acute or convalescent COVID-19. As DNA, the CDR3 is TGTGCCAGCAGTTTAGCGGGAGGGAATGAGCAGTTCTTC. This encodes CASSLAGGNEQFF.